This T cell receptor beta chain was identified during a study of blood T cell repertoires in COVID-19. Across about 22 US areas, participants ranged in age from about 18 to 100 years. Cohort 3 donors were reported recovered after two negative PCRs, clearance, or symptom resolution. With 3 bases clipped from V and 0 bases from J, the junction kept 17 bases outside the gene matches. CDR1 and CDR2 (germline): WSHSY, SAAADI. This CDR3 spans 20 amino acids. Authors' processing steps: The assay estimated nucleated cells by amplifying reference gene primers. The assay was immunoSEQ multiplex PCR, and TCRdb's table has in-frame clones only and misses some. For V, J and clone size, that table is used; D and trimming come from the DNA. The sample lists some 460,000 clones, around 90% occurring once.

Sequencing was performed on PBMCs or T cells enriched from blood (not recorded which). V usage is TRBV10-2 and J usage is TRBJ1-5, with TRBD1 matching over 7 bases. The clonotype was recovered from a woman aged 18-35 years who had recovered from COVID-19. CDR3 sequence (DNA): TGCGCCAGCAGTGATGTGGGACGGGCCGGGACAGAGTATAGCAATCAGCCCCAGCATTTT. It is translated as CASSDVGRAGTEYSNQPQHF.